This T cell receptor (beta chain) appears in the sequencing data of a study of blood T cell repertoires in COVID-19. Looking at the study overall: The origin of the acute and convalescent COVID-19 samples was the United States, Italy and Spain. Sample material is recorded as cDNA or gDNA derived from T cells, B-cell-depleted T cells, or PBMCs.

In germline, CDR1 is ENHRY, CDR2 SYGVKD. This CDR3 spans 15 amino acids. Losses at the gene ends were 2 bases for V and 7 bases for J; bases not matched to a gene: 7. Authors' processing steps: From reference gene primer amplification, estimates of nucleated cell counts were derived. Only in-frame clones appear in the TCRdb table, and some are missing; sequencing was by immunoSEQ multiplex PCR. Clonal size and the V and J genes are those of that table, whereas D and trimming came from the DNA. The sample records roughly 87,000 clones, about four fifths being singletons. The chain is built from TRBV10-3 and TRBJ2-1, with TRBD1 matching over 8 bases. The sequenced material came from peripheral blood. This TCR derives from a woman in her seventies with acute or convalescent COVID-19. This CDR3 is CAISERTGHGNEQFF. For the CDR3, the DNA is TGTGCCATCAGTGAGAGGACAGGGCATGGGAATGAGCAGTTCTTC.